The source of this T cell receptor (beta chain) is a study of T cell responses to AZD1222 COVID-19 vaccine. Study-level points and caveats: Dominant at 160-218 and 743-854, vaccine-associated CD4 TCRs also spanned spike.

Germline V gene lookup returns CDR1 GTSNPN and CDR2 SVGIG (reference sequence). CDR3 length: 14 amino acids. The ends were cut back, 7 bases at V and 3 bases at J, with 19 bases in the middle. Profiled with immunoSEQ multiplex PCR; TCRdb holds only in-frame clones, not every one. This table has about 150,000 clones, 88% appearing once. This clone was counted between two and nine times. No antigen is known for it. The receptor comes from an adult in good health. The chain links TRBV30 to TRBJ2-7, with D perhaps matching TRBD1 or TRBD2 (5 bases each). The sequencing here drew on peripheral blood, taken on day 0 of MenACWY control vaccination. The CDR3 loop reads CALLPPGRNYEQYF. The CDR3 DNA follows: TGTGCCTTACTCCCCCCGGGGCGGAACTACGAGCAGTACTTC. The complete variable domain, with remaining parts taken from reference TRBV30 and TRBJ2-7, reads SQTIHQWPATLVQPVGSPLSLECTVEGTSNPNLYWYRQAAGRGLQLLFYSVGIGQISSEVPQNLSASRPQDRQFILSSKKLLLSDSGFYLCALLPPGRNYEQYFGPGTRLTVT.